The rows below give T cell receptor beta chains drawn from one sample of a study of T cells after yellow fever vaccination. From the 5' RACE reads, TCRdb called clonotypes with MiXCR, one entry per CDR3 protein. The sample shows approximately 550,000 distinct CDR3 sequences, roughly 14% of them seen only once. This sample comprised PBMCs, obtained on the day of the yellow fever booster vaccination. The receptor set was obtained from a young man who received the YFV17D yellow fever vaccine. Both conserved end residues are part of each CDR3. D genes are given only for firm matches. The size of a clone is reported for some rows only, either as once, few or many, or as a class for expanded clones.

CDR3 protein: CASSGQESSYNEQFF; CDR3 DNA: TGTGCCAGCAGTGGACAGGAAAGCTCCTACAATGAGCAGTTCTTC; D gene: TRBD1; J gene: TRBJ2-1; V gene: TRBV12-3/TRBV12-4; clone size: few
CDR3 protein: CASRRSQETQYF; CDR3 DNA: TGTGCCAGCAGGCGGTCCCAAGAGACCCAGTACTTC; D gene: -; J gene: TRBJ2-5; V gene: TRBV6-5; clone size: few
CDR3 protein: CASSPPGGQSRTGELFF; CDR3 DNA: TGTGCCAGCAGCCCGCCTGGAGGGCAGAGCAGAACCGGGGAGCTGTTTTTT; D gene: -; J gene: TRBJ2-2; V gene: TRBV4-2; clone size: few
CDR3 protein: CSASNLAGGTQYF; CDR3 DNA: TGCAGTGCTAGTAACTTGGCTGGGGGGACCCAGTACTTC; D gene: -; J gene: TRBJ2-5; V gene: TRBV20-1; clone size: few
CDR3 protein: CASSSVPYSNQPQHF; CDR3 DNA: TGTGCCAGCAGCTCAGTCCCCTATAGCAATCAGCCCCAGCATTTT; D gene: -; J gene: TRBJ1-5; V gene: TRBV3-1; clone size: -
CDR3 protein: CASSPGQINNEQFF; CDR3 DNA: TGTGCCAGCAGCCCAGGACAGATTAACAATGAGCAGTTCTTC; D gene: -; J gene: TRBJ2-1; V gene: TRBV7-9; clone size: -
CDR3 protein: CASSQEGGVHSYEQYF; CDR3 DNA: TGTGCCAGCAGCCAAGAGGGAGGGGTACACTCCTACGAGCAGTACTTC; D gene: TRBD2; J gene: TRBJ2-7; V gene: TRBV3-1; clone size: -
CDR3 protein: CASSPGVASTGELFF; CDR3 DNA: TGTGCCAGCAGCCCCGGGGTCGCGAGCACCGGGGAGCTGTTTTTT; D gene: -; J gene: TRBJ2-2; V gene: TRBV5-5; clone size: -
CDR3 protein: CASSSPSGRLQETQYF; CDR3 DNA: TGTGCCAGCAGCTCCCCTAGCGGGCGGCTACAAGAGACCCAGTACTTC; D gene: TRBD2; J gene: TRBJ2-5; V gene: TRBV7-2; clone size: -
CDR3 protein: CASSLTLAGVNEQFF; CDR3 DNA: TGTGCCAGCAGTTTAACACTAGCGGGAGTCAATGAGCAGTTCTTC; D gene: TRBD2; J gene: TRBJ2-1; V gene: TRBV12-3/TRBV12-4; clone size: -
CDR3 protein: CASVAQGGEQYF; CDR3 DNA: TGTGCCAGTGTGGCGCAGGGTGGCGAGCAGTACTTC; D gene: -; J gene: TRBJ2-7; V gene: TRBV12-3/TRBV12-4; clone size: -
CDR3 protein: CSAVGGQAPVSQHF; CDR3 DNA: TGCAGTGCTGTGGGAGGACAGGCCCCGGTCAGCCAGCATTTT; D gene: TRBD1; J gene: TRBJ1-5; V gene: TRBV20-1; clone size: -
CDR3 protein: CASSPIRAGVNYEQYF; CDR3 DNA: TGTGCCAGCAGCCCTATCCGAGCGGGAGTTAATTACGAGCAGTACTTC; D gene: TRBD2; J gene: TRBJ2-7; V gene: TRBV7-2; clone size: few
CDR3 protein: CAWSKGSWETQYF; CDR3 DNA: TGTGCCTGGAGTAAGGGGTCGTGGGAGACCCAGTACTTC; D gene: -; J gene: TRBJ2-5; V gene: TRBV30; clone size: -
CDR3 protein: CASSQSPYNEQFF; CDR3 DNA: TGCGCCAGCAGCCAGAGCCCTTACAATGAGCAGTTCTTC; D gene: -; J gene: TRBJ2-1; V gene: TRBV4-1; clone size: few
CDR3 protein: CASSGFLGISYNEQFF; CDR3 DNA: TGTGCCAGCAGCGGGTTCTTGGGAATAAGCTACAATGAGCAGTTCTTC; D gene: -; J gene: TRBJ2-1; V gene: TRBV5-4; clone size: few
CDR3 protein: CATESGLPYNEQFF; CDR3 DNA: TGTGCCACCGAGTCGGGACTCCCGTACAATGAGCAGTTCTTC; D gene: -; J gene: TRBJ2-1; V gene: TRBV24-1; clone size: few
CDR3 protein: CASSYTGATNTGELFF; CDR3 DNA: TGTGCCAGCAGTTACACAGGGGCCACGAACACCGGGGAGCTGTTTTTT; D gene: TRBD1; J gene: TRBJ2-2; V gene: TRBV7-2; clone size: -
CDR3 protein: CASRFQPGQGHEQYF; CDR3 DNA: TGTGCCAGCAGGTTCCAACCGGGACAGGGGCACGAGCAGTACTTC; D gene: TRBD1; J gene: TRBJ2-7; V gene: TRBV7-2; clone size: once
CDR3 protein: CASSLVGKLLPYEQYF; CDR3 DNA: TGTGCCAGCAGCTTAGTTGGGAAGCTACTCCCCTACGAGCAGTACTTC; D gene: -; J gene: TRBJ2-7; V gene: TRBV7-9; clone size: -
CDR3 protein: CSARGRGTGRRVAYEQYF; CDR3 DNA: TGCAGTGCTAGAGGCCGAGGGACAGGGAGGCGGGTGGCCTACGAGCAGTACTTC; D gene: TRBD1; J gene: TRBJ2-7; V gene: TRBV20-1; clone size: few
CDR3 protein: CASSLYLAGQGSNYGYTF; CDR3 DNA: TGTGCCAGCAGTTTGTATCTTGCCGGACAGGGGTCTAACTATGGCTACACCTTC; D gene: TRBD1; J gene: TRBJ1-2; V gene: TRBV12-3/TRBV12-4; clone size: few
CDR3 protein: CASSARRVPYEQYF; CDR3 DNA: TGTGCCAGCAGTGCCCGAAGAGTTCCCTACGAGCAGTACTTC; D gene: -; J gene: TRBJ2-7; V gene: TRBV25-1; clone size: -
CDR3 protein: CASSTVEELFF; CDR3 DNA: TGTGCCAGCAGCACCGTCGAGGAGCTGTTTTTT; D gene: -; J gene: TRBJ2-2; V gene: TRBV7-2; clone size: -
CDR3 protein: CASRAGTAETQYF; CDR3 DNA: TGTGCCAGCAGAGCCGGGACGGCCGAGACCCAGTACTTC; D gene: -; J gene: TRBJ2-5; V gene: TRBV12-3/TRBV12-4; clone size: few
CDR3 protein: CSARGSSNQPQHF; CDR3 DNA: TGCAGTGCTAGGGGTAGTAGCAATCAGCCCCAGCATTTT; D gene: -; J gene: TRBJ1-5; V gene: TRBV20-1; clone size: few
CDR3 protein: CSADLAGGNTDTQYF; CDR3 DNA: TGCAGTGCGGACTTAGCGGGAGGAAACACAGATACGCAGTATTTT; D gene: TRBD2; J gene: TRBJ2-3; V gene: TRBV20-1; clone size: few
CDR3 protein: CASSTGQDPFEQYF; CDR3 DNA: TGCGCCAGCAGCACGGGACAGGACCCGTTCGAGCAGTACTTC; D gene: TRBD1; J gene: TRBJ2-7; V gene: TRBV5-1; clone size: -
CDR3 protein: CASSESEDSQSYYSPLHF; CDR3 DNA: TGTGCCAGCAGTGAATCGGAGGACTCACAAAGCTATTATTCACCCCTCCACTTT; D gene: -; J gene: TRBJ1-6; V gene: TRBV25-1; clone size: few
CDR3 protein: CASSPSGRAWDTQYF; CDR3 DNA: TGTGCCAGCAGCCCCTCTGGGAGGGCTTGGGATACGCAGTATTTT; D gene: TRBD2; J gene: TRBJ2-3; V gene: TRBV27; clone size: -
CDR3 protein: CASSLDGLNTGELFF; CDR3 DNA: TGCGCCAGCAGCCTGGATGGGCTGAACACCGGGGAGCTGTTTTTT; D gene: -; J gene: TRBJ2-2; V gene: TRBV5-1; clone size: few
CDR3 protein: CASSPPNRVDEQYF; CDR3 DNA: TGTGCCAGCTCACCGCCCAACAGGGTCGACGAGCAGTACTTC; D gene: -; J gene: TRBJ2-7; V gene: TRBV18; clone size: few
CDR3 protein: CASSMEDSFYEQYF; CDR3 DNA: TGTGCCAGTAGTATGGAAGATTCTTTCTACGAGCAGTACTTC; D gene: -; J gene: TRBJ2-7; V gene: TRBV19; clone size: -
CDR3 protein: CSAGGRGTGQPQHF; CDR3 DNA: TGCAGTGCGGGAGGGAGAGGGACTGGGCAGCCCCAGCATTTT; D gene: -; J gene: TRBJ1-5; V gene: TRBV20-1; clone size: -
CDR3 protein: CASSFEGGELFF; CDR3 DNA: TGTGCCAGCAGCTTTGAGGGCGGGGAGCTGTTTTTT; D gene: -; J gene: TRBJ2-2; V gene: TRBV7-9; clone size: few
CDR3 protein: CASSQRYGSGNQPQHF; CDR3 DNA: TGTGCCAGCAGCCAAAGGTATGGGTCGGGCAATCAGCCCCAGCATTTT; D gene: -; J gene: TRBJ1-5; V gene: TRBV3-1; clone size: -
CDR3 protein: CASSSYPGTQPYEQYF; CDR3 DNA: TGTGCCAGCAGCTCTTACCCCGGGACTCAGCCCTACGAGCAGTACTTC; D gene: -; J gene: TRBJ2-7; V gene: TRBV14; clone size: -
CDR3 protein: CSAPRPGYGDTQYF; CDR3 DNA: TGCAGTGCTCCAAGACCTGGGTACGGAGATACGCAGTATTTT; D gene: -; J gene: TRBJ2-3; V gene: TRBV20-1; clone size: -
CDR3 protein: CAATGPSSYEQYF; CDR3 DNA: TGTGCCGCAACGGGGCCGAGCTCCTACGAGCAGTACTTC; D gene: -; J gene: TRBJ2-7; V gene: TRBV28; clone size: few
CDR3 protein: CASSQDKGTATTDTQYF; CDR3 DNA: TGTGCCAGCAGCCAAGATAAGGGGACTGCGACGACAGATACGCAGTATTTT; D gene: -; J gene: TRBJ2-3; V gene: TRBV3-1; clone size: -
CDR3 protein: CASSFLRSGRTSYNEQFF; CDR3 DNA: TGTGCCAGCAGTTTTTTAAGGAGCGGGAGGACCTCCTACAATGAGCAGTTCTTC; D gene: TRBD2; J gene: TRBJ2-1; V gene: TRBV28; clone size: -
CDR3 protein: CASSEVIDYNEQFF; CDR3 DNA: TGTGCCAGCAGCGAAGTGATTGACTACAATGAGCAGTTCTTC; D gene: -; J gene: TRBJ2-1; V gene: TRBV14; clone size: -